This TCR beta chain was found in a study of blood T cell repertoires in COVID-19 (dated by TCRdb to the early 2020s). Study-wide context: Samples covering the acute and convalescent phases of COVID-19 were provided by collaborators in the United States, Italy and Spain. The material from the prospective study consisted of cDNA or gDNA derived from T cells, B-cell-depleted T cells, or PBMCs. Deeply sampled blood TCRbeta repertoires from subjects exposed to, actively infected with, or recovered from COVID-19 were included in the dataset. The repertoires were released in a freely available public database intended as a resource for research on the immune response to SARS-CoV-2. Samples were obtained from the ongoing ImmuneRACE study (first 160 participants) and from 1,254 subjects provided by 6 global collaborators. A de-identified subject ID, COVID-19 status, age in years and sex were almost always included in the sample metadata. HLA class I and class II types, where available, came from metadata supplied by the sample provider rather than from assay-based typing. Summary of the overall study and its limitations: The quantity of clinical and demographic metadata differed by source and by participant and was supplied without curation.

TCRbeta CDR3 regions were amplified from genomic DNA using the immunoSEQ Assay, a bias-controlled multiplex PCR. In the original analysis: The number of nucleated cells in each sample was estimated by amplification of reference gene primers within the assay. Sequence reads were collapsed and filtered to measure the absolute abundance of every unique TCRbeta CDR3 rearrangement. Productive Simpson clonality was computed per sample as the square root of Simpson's diversity index over productive rearrangements. In TCRdb, the immuneACCESS table is reduced to in-frame sequences with V and J assigned. These tables do not hold every clone; where another copy was compared, an unresolved V gene accounts for under half, and the others remain unexplained. V and J calls and clone size are copied from that table; D and trimming were computed from the DNA. The sample contains 300,000 to 500,000 clones, around 87% of them found a single time. Clones ranked in the top ten supply 0.95% to 1% of the sample.

CDR1 and CDR2 are read off the germline V gene (reference sequence) as LNHDA and SQIVND. The CDR3 starts with the cysteine, ends with the phenylalanine, and has 15 residues. The only DNA kept is the CDR3, 45 bases in frame from the first base. Germline trimming amounts to 1 base on V and 1 base on J, with 3 as the count of junction bases outside the gene matches. As to this clone: The specificity of this receptor is unknown. No base quality information exists; no much larger clone differs at one position.

Participants in the prospective study were enrolled through a virtual design, were aged roughly 18 to 100 years, and lived in 24 United States geographic areas. Cohort assignment in the prospective study relied on participant-reported clinical history from a screening survey and a study questionnaire. In the prospective study, whole blood, serum and a nasopharyngeal or oropharyngeal swab were collected from each participant by mobile phlebotomists. Additional blood draws and questionnaires over an approximately two-month period could optionally be provided by prospective study participants. Before DNA extraction, prospective study blood samples were shipped either frozen or at room temperature.

The V and J segments used are TRBV19 and TRBJ1-2, with 7 bases aligning to TRBD1. This receptor was obtained from a woman aged 30 to 39 with acute COVID-19. The sequencing input was PBMCs or T cells enriched from blood (not recorded which). The DNA sequence is given as TGTGCCAGTAGTATAGCTGGACAGGTTAACTATGGCTACACCTTC. This gives the protein CASSIAGQVNYGYTF.